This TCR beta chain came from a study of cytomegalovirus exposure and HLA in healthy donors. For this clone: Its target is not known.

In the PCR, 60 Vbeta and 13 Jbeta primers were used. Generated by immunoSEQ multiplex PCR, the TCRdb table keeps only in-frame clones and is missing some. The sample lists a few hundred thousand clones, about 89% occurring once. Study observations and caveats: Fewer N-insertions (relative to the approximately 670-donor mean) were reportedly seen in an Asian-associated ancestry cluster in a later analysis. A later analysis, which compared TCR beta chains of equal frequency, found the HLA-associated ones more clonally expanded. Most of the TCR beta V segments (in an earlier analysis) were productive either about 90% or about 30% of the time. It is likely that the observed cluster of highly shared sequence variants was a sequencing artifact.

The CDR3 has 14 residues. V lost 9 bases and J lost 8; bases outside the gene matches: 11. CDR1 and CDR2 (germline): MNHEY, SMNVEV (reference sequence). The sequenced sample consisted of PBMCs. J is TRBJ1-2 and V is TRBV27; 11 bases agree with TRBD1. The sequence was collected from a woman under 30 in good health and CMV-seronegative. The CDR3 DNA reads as TGTGCCAGTGGAGGAGGGGGACAGGGGGGCGGCTACACCTTC. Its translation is CASGGGGQGGGYTF.